What follows are 10 T cell receptor beta chains derived from one specimen sequenced in a study of identical twins. Each CDR3 protein is one row after TCRdb ran MiXCR on the 5' RACE reads. The sample yields about 470,000 distinct CDR3 sequences, around 24% seen once. These same records also appear under a second study, on T cells expressing NK-cell markers.

Sequenced sample: CD4+ T cells sorted from blood. These receptors all stem from a young woman in good health.

This clonotype was detected ten times or more. V and J are TRBV12-3 or TRBV12-4 and TRBJ1-1; D unclear. CDR3 length: 15 residues. The V gene lost 5 bases and the J gene lost 0 bases, with 13 bases spanning the gap. The CDR3: CASSPSRSLNTEAFF. The CDR3, as DNA: TGTGCCAGCAGTCCGAGCCGGTCCCTGAACACTGAAGCTTTCTTT.

The chain joins TRBV21-1 to TRBJ2-2; TRBD2 is taken as the D call from the table, unchecked against the DNA. TRBV21-1 is a pseudogene. The CDR3 extends over 16 amino acids. In DNA form, the CDR3 reads TGTGCCAGCAGCAACCCTAGCGGGAGGGCCTACGGGGAGCTGTTTTTT. Encoded protein: CASSNPSGRAYGELFF.

V gene TRBV20-1 combines with J gene TRBJ1-1, with D possibly being TRBD1 (6 bases). The CDR3 covers 12 residues. CDR1 and CDR2 (germline): DFQATT, SNEGSKA (reference sequence). The CDR3 nucleotides read TGCAGGAGGGGGAGCGCGAACACTGAAGCTTTCTTT. Its translation: CRRGSANTEAFF.

This clonotype has just a few counts. The chain recombines TRBV25-1 with TRBJ2-6, with a tentative D call TRBD2 (6 bases). V dropped 0 bases and J dropped 0 bases, with 12 bases sitting between them. The CDR3 consists of 18 residues. The germline V gene encodes CDR1 MGHDK and CDR2 SYGVNS. CDR3 coding DNA: TGTGCCAGCAGTGAATATCAGGAGGGTTACTCTGGGGCCAACGTCCTGACTTTC. It is translated as CASSEYQEGYSGANVLTF.

This clonotype was detected a few times. This chain joins TRBV20-1 and TRBJ2-1; 10 bases align to TRBD2. In germline, CDR1 is DFQATT, CDR2 SNEGSKA (reference sequence). The junction had 5 bases not matched to a gene; V was cut back by 6 bases and J by 3 bases. The CDR3 loop spans 14 amino acids. Here the CDR3 reads CSAEERGGYNEQFF. CDR3 nucleotides: TGCAGTGCAGAAGAGCGGGGGGGCTACAATGAGCAGTTCTTC.

The V gene is TRBV18, the J gene TRBJ2-3, with a possible D match to TRBD2 (6 bases). The CDR3 covers 16 residues. V shed 2 bases and J shed 2 bases, with 14 bases lying between them. CDR1 is KGHSH, CDR2 LQKENI, per germline. In nucleotides, the CDR3 is TGTGCCAGCTCACCAATCGGGGGAGCTTTCACAGATACGCAGTATTTT. It encodes CASSPIGGAFTDTQYF.

The rearrangement links TRBV3-1 to TRBJ1-1; D is unresolved. Germline V CDR1 and CDR2: LGHDT, YNNKEL (reference sequence). There are 13 residues in the CDR3. The ends were cut back, 1 base at V and 4 bases at J, with 7 bases in the middle. Here the CDR3 DNA reads TGTGCCAGCAGCCAAGCTCGGGTCACTGAAGCTTTCTTT. Its protein is CASSQARVTEAFF.

The chain links TRBV6-5 to TRBJ2-5; tentatively, D is TRBD1 or TRBD2 (6 bases each). The CDR3 has 15 residues. The germline CDR1 and CDR2 sequences are MNHEY and SVGAGI. V lost 4 bases, J lost 5 bases, and 17 bases lay in between. DNA for the CDR3: TGTGCCAGCAGTTGGGGGCCGGGAGATGAGGAGACCCAGTACTTC. Translation gives CASSWGPGDEETQYF.

This CDR3 reads CAWSQTSLTQYF. The DNA for the CDR3 is TGTGCCTGGAGTCAGACTAGTCTTACGCAGTATTTT. This chain uses TRBV30 with TRBJ2-3; a possible D gene is TRBD2 (6 bases). This CDR3 spans 12 amino acids. V lost 2 bases and J lost 8, with 11 bases in between. Germline CDR1 GTSNPN, CDR2 SVGIG (reference sequence). Full variable domain (missing parts from reference TRBV30 and TRBJ2-3): SQTIHQWPATLVQPVGSPLSLECTVEGTSNPNLYWYRQAAGRGLQLLFYSVGIGQISSEVPQNLSASRPQDRQFILSSKKLLLSDSGFYLCAWSQTSLTQYFGPGTRLTVL.

This clonotype turned up a few times. V usage is TRBV3-1 and J usage is TRBJ2-7; D perhaps matches TRBD2 (5 bases). The V gene lost 4 bases and the J gene lost 4 bases, with 14 bases spanning the gap. From germline, CDR1 is LGHDT and CDR2 YNNKEL (reference sequence). The CDR3 covers 14 residues. The CDR3, as DNA: TGTGCCAGCAGCCCAGACGGGGTAATATACGAGCAGTACTTC. Translated: CASSPDGVIYEQYF.